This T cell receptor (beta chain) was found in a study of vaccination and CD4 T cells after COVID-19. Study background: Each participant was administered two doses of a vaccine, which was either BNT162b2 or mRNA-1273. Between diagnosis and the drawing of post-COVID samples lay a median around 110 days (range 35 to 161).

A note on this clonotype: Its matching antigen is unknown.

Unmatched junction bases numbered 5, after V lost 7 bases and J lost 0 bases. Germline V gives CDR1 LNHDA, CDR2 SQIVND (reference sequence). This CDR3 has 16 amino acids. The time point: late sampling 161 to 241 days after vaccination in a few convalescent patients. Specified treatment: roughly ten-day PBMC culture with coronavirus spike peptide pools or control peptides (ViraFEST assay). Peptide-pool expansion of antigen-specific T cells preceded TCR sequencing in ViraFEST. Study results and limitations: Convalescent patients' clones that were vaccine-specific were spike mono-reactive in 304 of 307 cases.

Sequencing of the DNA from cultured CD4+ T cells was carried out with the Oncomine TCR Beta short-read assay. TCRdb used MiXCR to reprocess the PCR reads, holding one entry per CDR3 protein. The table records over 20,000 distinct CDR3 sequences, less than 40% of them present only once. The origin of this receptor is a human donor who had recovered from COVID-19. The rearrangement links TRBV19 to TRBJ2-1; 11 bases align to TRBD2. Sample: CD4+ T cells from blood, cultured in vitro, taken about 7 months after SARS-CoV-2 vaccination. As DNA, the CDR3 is TGTGCCAGTACACTAGCGGGAGTTTCCTCCTACAATGAGCAGTTCTTC. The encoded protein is CASTLAGVSSYNEQFF.